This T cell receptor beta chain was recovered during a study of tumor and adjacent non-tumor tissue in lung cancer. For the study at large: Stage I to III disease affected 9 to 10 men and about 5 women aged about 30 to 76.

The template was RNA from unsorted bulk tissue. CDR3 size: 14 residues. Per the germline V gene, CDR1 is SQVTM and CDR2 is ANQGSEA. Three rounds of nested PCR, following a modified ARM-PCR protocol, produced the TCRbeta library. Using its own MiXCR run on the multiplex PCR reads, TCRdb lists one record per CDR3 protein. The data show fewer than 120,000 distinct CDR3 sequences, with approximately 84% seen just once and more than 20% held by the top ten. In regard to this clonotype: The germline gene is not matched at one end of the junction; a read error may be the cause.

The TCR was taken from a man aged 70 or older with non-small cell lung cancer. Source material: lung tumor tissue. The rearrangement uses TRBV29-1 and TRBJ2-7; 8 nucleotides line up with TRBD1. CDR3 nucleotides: TGCAGCGTTGAATGGACAGGGAGCTCCTACGAGCAGTATTTC. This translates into CSVEWTGSSYEQYF.